This TCR beta chain was sequenced in a study of blood T cell repertoires in COVID-19. Study-wide background: From the United States, Italy and Spain came samples of acute and convalescent COVID-19.

This clone was recorded only once. Between the trimmed V and J ends, which lost 4 bases and 8 bases, there was a span of 17 bases. Germline CDR1 LNHDA, CDR2 SQIVND (reference sequence). The CDR3 runs 15 residues. Original analysis: Estimated nucleated cell counts came from reference gene primer amplification. The repertoire was sequenced with immunoSEQ multiplex PCR; TCRdb's copy has only in-frame clones and lacks some. V, J and clone size derive from that table, while D and trimming were established from the DNA sequence. The sample lists about 300,000 clones, 75% to 90% occurring once. What was sequenced was peripheral blood. The chain employs TRBV19 and TRBJ1-4; weak D call: TRBD1 (5 bases). This sequence originates from a man aged 18 to 30 with active or convalescent COVID-19. CDR3 in amino acids: CASSSDRGLREKLFF. The CDR3 nucleotides are TGTGCCAGTAGTAGTGACAGAGGCCTTCGGGAAAAACTGTTTTTT.